This T cell receptor beta chain appears in the sequencing data of a study of CXCR3-negative and CXCR3-positive naive CD8 T cells. About the research overall: For each library, about 1.5 +/- 0.3 million TRB reads were obtained, about 140 million in total. Overall study findings and caveats: Naive CXCR3-positive and CXCR3-negative cells shared similar TRBV-TRBJ usage, unlike memory cells. CXCR3-negative naive cells had less hydrophobic TRB CDR3s than did CXCR3-positive naive cells.

The method, 5' RACE with UMI labels, was used to prepare the TRB cDNA libraries. TCRdb re-called the 5' RACE reads; every CDR3 protein appears as one record, without DNA. In all, the sample yields around 56,000 distinct CDR3 sequences. On this clonotype: Antigen specificity is unknown.

CDR1 SGHTA and CDR2 FQGNSA come from the germline V gene. CDR3 length: 13 amino acids. The sequence came from a human donor in good health. Some clones in this sample may be carry-over from other donors' samples. The specimen sequenced was naive CXCR3- CD8+ T cells from blood. Regarding subset: CD45RO-CCR7+CD27+CD95- naive CD8+ T cells lacking CXCR3 (TNR3-). V usage is TRBV7-2 and J usage is TRBJ2-1; the D call of TRBD2 rests on TCRdb alone, since no DNA is present to check it. CDR3 amino acids: CASSQAGGNEQFF.